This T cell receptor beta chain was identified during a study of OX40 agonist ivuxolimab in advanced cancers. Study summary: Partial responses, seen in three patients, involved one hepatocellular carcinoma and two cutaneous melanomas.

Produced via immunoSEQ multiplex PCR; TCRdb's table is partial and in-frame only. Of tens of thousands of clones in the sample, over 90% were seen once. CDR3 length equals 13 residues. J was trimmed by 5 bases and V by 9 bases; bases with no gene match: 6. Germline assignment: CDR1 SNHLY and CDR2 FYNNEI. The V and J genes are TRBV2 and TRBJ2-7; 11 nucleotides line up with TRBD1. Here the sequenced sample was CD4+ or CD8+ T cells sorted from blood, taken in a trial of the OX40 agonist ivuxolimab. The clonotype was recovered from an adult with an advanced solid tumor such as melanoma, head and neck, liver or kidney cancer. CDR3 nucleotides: TGTGCCAGGCGGGACAGGGGGTCCCACGAGCAGTACTTC. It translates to CARRDRGSHEQYF.